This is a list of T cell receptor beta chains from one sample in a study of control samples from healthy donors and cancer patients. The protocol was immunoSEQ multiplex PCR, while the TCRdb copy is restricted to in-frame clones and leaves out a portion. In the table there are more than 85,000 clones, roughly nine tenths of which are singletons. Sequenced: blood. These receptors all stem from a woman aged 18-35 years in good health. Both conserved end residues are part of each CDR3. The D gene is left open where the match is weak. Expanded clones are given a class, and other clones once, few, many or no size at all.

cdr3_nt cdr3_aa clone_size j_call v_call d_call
TGTGCTACCAGGGTGGGAGTAAGTCGGGCAGATACGCAGTATTTT CATRVGVSRADTQYF NA TRBJ2-3 TRBV30 NA
TGTGCCAGCAGTGACCTACAGGGGGCCGGCGAAAAACTGTTTTTT CASSDLQGAGEKLFF NA TRBJ1-4 TRBV25-1 TRBD1
TGCGCCAGCAGGGCAGGTGGGGAAGCTTTCTTT CASRAGGEAFF NA TRBJ1-1 TRBV10-1 NA
TGTGCCAGCAGCCCCAGTGATTATGGCTACACCTTC CASSPSDYGYTF NA TRBJ1-2 TRBV11-2 NA
TGTGCCAGCAGTCCTGGCTTCCCAATCGAGCAGTACTTC CASSPGFPIEQYF NA TRBJ2-7 TRBV25-1 NA
TGTGCCAGCCAATCAGATCGGTGGGCGGGTGAGCAGTTCTTC CASQSDRWAGEQFF NA TRBJ2-1 TRBV25-1 NA
TGTGCCAGCAGCTTCGGGACTAGTAGCGCCGGGGAGCTGTTTTTT CASSFGTSSAGELFF NA TRBJ2-2 TRBV7-2 TRBD2
TGCGCCAGCAGCTTGAACTCTGGAAACACCATATATTTT CASSLNSGNTIYF NA TRBJ1-3 TRBV5-1 NA
TGTGCCAGCAGTTCCTCCCCGATGGGGGAGCAGTACTTC CASSSSPMGEQYF few TRBJ2-7 TRBV6-2/TRBV6-3 NA
TGTGCCAGCAGTCACTCCCCCGGGACAATTAATCAGCCCCAGCATTTT CASSHSPGTINQPQHF NA TRBJ1-5 TRBV6-2/TRBV6-3 NA
TGTGCCAGCAGCTCCTTCGGAGCCTCTGGAAACACCATATATTTT CASSSFGASGNTIYF NA TRBJ1-3 TRBV11-2 NA
TGTGCCATCAGTGATCAGTTAAATCAGCCCCAGCATTTT CAISDQLNQPQHF once TRBJ1-5 TRBV10-3 NA
TGTGCCAGTAGTATAGGGACAGGGAAAGTAGCAGCTTTCTTT CASSIGTGKVAAFF NA TRBJ1-1 TRBV19 TRBD1
TGTGCCAGTAGTATCGCGGCAGGACGGGGCTACACCTTC CASSIAAGRGYTF NA TRBJ1-2 TRBV19 NA
TGTGCCAGCAGCCGCCAGAATAGCGGGAGTAACGAGCAGTACTTC CASSRQNSGSNEQYF NA TRBJ2-7 TRBV4-2 TRBD2
TGCAGCGTTGAAAGGGGGACAGGGTTGGGCCACGAGCAGTACTTC CSVERGTGLGHEQYF NA TRBJ2-7 TRBV29-1 TRBD1
TGTGCCAGCAGCCAATTGAGACAGGGGGCTTGGAATGAGCAGTTCTTC CASSQLRQGAWNEQFF NA TRBJ2-1 TRBV16 TRBD1